The T cell receptor beta chain under discussion was sequenced for a study of response to subunit inactivated influenza vaccine. TCRdb itself ran the RT-PCR reads through MiXCR, one entry per CDR3 protein. The sample holds 550,000 to 600,000 distinct CDR3 sequences, approximately 12% seen once. This clonotype showed up just a few times. Its specificity is unknown. The CDR3 is 16 amino acids. The V gene's germline CDR1 is MNHEY and CDR2 SVGAGI. Trimming shortened V by 0 bases and J by 0 bases, and 9 bases separated the two germline ends. General study results and limits: Each seasonal influenza vaccination, the authors suggested, recruits few new T cells.

The chain recombines TRBV6-5 with TRBJ2-4, with a possible D match to TRBD2 (6 bases). The starting material was PBMCs from blood, obtained on the day of vaccination. The source of this sequence is a man aged 50-60 years who received an inactivated influenza vaccine. The CDR3 DNA reads TGTGCCAGCAGTTACTCTTTAGCGGTAGCCAAAAACATTCAGTACTTC. It is translated as CASSYSLAVAKNIQYF.